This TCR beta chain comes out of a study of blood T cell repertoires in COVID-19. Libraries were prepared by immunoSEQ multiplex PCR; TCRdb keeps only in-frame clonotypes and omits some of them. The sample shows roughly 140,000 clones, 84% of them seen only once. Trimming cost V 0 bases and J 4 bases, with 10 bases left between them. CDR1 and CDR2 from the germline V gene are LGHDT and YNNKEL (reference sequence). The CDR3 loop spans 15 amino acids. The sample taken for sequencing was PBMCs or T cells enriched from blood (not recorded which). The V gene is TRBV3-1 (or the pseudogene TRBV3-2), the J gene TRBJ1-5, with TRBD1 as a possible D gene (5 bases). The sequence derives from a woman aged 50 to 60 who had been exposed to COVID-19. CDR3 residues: CASSQDGGLNQPQHF. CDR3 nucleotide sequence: TGTGCCAGCAGCCAAGATGGGGGGTTGAATCAGCCCCAGCATTTT.